This entry features one T cell receptor beta chain sequence. No antigen is known for it. Researchers made TCR beta libraries by using iRepertoire HTBI primers and running Arm-PCR on CDR3 regions. TCRdb redid the calling of the multiplex PCR reads with MiXCR, one entry per CDR3 protein. The sample contains a few hundred thousand distinct CDR3 sequences, about 25% of which appear only once. This sample was included in a study of regulatory T cells in long-lasting Graves disease. Study results and limitations: Having few samples may have compromised the accuracy.

The time point: persistent/refractory GD, antithyroid drugs over 5 years with positive TRAb. Following extraction of RNA from PBMCs, that RNA was used to make the TCR library. In Xi'an, China, an endocrinology department was the source of patients. The source material was peripheral blood mononuclear cells (PBMCs), sampled when the disease was refractory, from a patient treated with antithyroid drugs. The clonotype originates from a female donor with Graves disease.

Here the CDR3 DNA reads TGCAGTGCTAGAGAACGGACAGTGGGCAACATTCAGTACTTC. Translating gives CSARERTVGNIQYF. The V call is TRBV20-1, the J call TRBJ2-4, with a possible D match to TRBD1 (6 bases). CDR1 DFQATT and CDR2 SNEGSKA come from the germline V gene (reference sequence). V was cut by 0 bases and J by 7 bases, with 13 bases left in between. CDR3 size: 14 residues.